These 30 T cell receptor beta chains came from one sample sequenced in a study of T cell responses to AZD1222 COVID-19 vaccine. Repertoires were generated with immunoSEQ multiplex PCR, while TCRdb's copy carries only in-frame clones and drops some. The repertoire consists of more than 110,000 clones, with roughly 89% occurring once and the leading ten covering about 5.5%. The material sequenced was peripheral blood, taken on day 0 of AZD1222 vaccination. The receptors were gathered from an adult in good health.

The CDR3 sequence: CASSENRVNAGNTIYF. DNA of the CDR3: TGTGCCAGCAGTGAGAACAGGGTTAACGCTGGAAACACCATATATTTT. The chain employs TRBV2 and TRBJ1-3; a weak D match, TRBD1 (6 bases). The CDR3 covers 16 residues. Trimming removed 3 bases from V and 2 bases from J, with 14 bases in between. CDR1 and CDR2 from the germline V gene are SNHLY and FYNNEI.

This chain uses TRBV28 with TRBJ1-2; 8 bases line up with TRBD1. The CDR3 is made up of 14 amino acids. Germline loops: CDR1 MDHEN, CDR2 SYDVKM. J lost 5 bases, V lost 5 bases, and 7 bases had no gene match. CDR3 loop: CASSPGQDLYGYTF. CDR3 in DNA: TGTGCCAGCAGTCCGGGACAGGACCTGTATGGCTACACCTTC.

The chain combines TRBV15 with TRBJ1-2, with TRBD1 identical over 8 bases. Germline CDR1 reads LNHNV; CDR2 reads YYDKDF (reference sequence). The CDR3 extends over 15 amino acids. V was clipped by 2 bases and J by 4 bases; unmatched bases: 6. The CDR3 here is CATSRTDRALYGYTF. CDR3 in DNA: TGTGCCACCAGCAGAACGGACAGGGCACTCTATGGCTACACCTTC.

A single count supports this clone. This chain uses TRBV5-1 with TRBJ1-2; TRBD1 matches 8 bases. J was trimmed by 4 bases and V by 4 bases; bases with no gene match: 9. Germline CDR1 reads SGHRS; CDR2 reads YFSETQ. CDR3 size: 15 residues. The CDR3 loop reads CASSQATGDGYGYTF. CDR3 sequence (DNA): TGCGCCAGCAGCCAGGCGACAGGGGACGGCTATGGCTACACCTTC.

This clone appeared once. The J gene is TRBJ2-1, the V gene TRBV9; TRBD2 agrees at 8 bases. Trimming took 0 bases from V and 2 from J; bases not matched to a gene: 7. The length of the CDR3 is 17 residues. Germline assignment: CDR1 SGDLS and CDR2 YYNGEE. The chain's CDR3 is CASSVANQRGPYNEQFF. The CDR3 DNA follows: TGTGCCAGCAGCGTAGCTAATCAGCGGGGGCCCTACAATGAGCAGTTCTTC.

The chain joins TRBV7-9 to TRBJ1-2; 10 bases map to TRBD1. The CDR3 consists of 17 residues. J gave up 3 bases and V 1 base, and 8 bases lay outside the gene matches. From germline, CDR1 is SEHNR and CDR2 FQNEAQ (reference sequence). CDR3 sequence: CASSLVGQGMIDYGYTF. For the CDR3, the DNA is TGTGCCAGCAGCTTAGTGGGACAGGGGATGATTGACTATGGCTACACCTTC.

This clone was counted a single time. V and J are TRBV5-1 and TRBJ2-2; TRBD2 matches at 8 bases. V lost 0 bases and J lost 5; bases outside the gene matches: 3. CDR1 is SGHRS, CDR2 YFSETQ, per germline. The CDR3 is 15 amino acids. CDR3 bases: TGCGCCAGCAGCTTGGTACTAGCGGAGACCGGGGAGCTGTTTTTT. It translates to CASSLVLAETGELFF.

The chain links TRBV5-4 to TRBJ2-3, with 13 nucleotides matching TRBD2. The V gene end was trimmed by 0 bases and the J gene end by 11 bases; junction bases not matched to a gene: 9. CDR3 length equals 16 residues. The V gene's germline CDR1 is SGHNT and CDR2 YYREEE (reference sequence). The CDR3 DNA reads TGTGCCAGCAGCTTGGCAGGGACTAGCGGGACTCGATTGCAGTATTTT. Encoded protein: CASSLAGTSGTRLQYF.

This chain joins TRBV5-1 and TRBJ2-5; D is possibly TRBD1 (6 bases). Trimming took 2 bases from V and 2 from J, leaving 10 bases between them. CDR3 size: 14 residues. Germline CDR1 reads SGHRS; CDR2 reads YFSETQ. The CDR3 protein is CASSFSDRQETQYF. CDR3 coding DNA: TGCGCCAGCAGCTTTAGTGACAGGCAAGAGACCCAGTACTTC. Supplemented by reference TRBV5-1 and TRBJ2-5, the full variable domain reads KAGVTQTPRYLIKTRGQQVTLSCSPISGHRSVSWYQQTPGQGLQFLFEYFSETQRNKGNFPGRFSGRQFSNSRSEMNVSTLELGDSALYLCASSFSDRQETQYFGPGTRLLVL.

The chain is built from TRBV11-2 and TRBJ2-3; D perhaps matches TRBD2 (7 bases). V was trimmed by 5 bases and J by 4 bases, leaving 22 bases between them. The CDR3 is 17 amino acids. Germline V gene lookup returns CDR1 SGHAT and CDR2 FQNNGV. CDR3 coding DNA: TGTGCCAGCAGCAGAGGGGGAGGGATTCGCGGGGCAGATACGCAGTATTTT. Its protein product is CASSRGGGIRGADTQYF.

The chain employs TRBV6-5 and TRBJ1-2; D is uncertain. Deletions cut 6 bases from V and 4 bases from J, with 15 bases between. The CDR3 covers 14 residues. The germline gives CDR1 MNHEY, CDR2 SVGAGI. CDR3 sequence: CASSHEPIPYGYTF. The CDR3 DNA reads TGTGCCAGCAGCCACGAGCCGATTCCCTATGGCTACACCTTC.

V is TRBV28 and J is TRBJ1-5; no firm D call. Per the germline V gene, CDR1 is MDHEN and CDR2 is SYDVKM. The germline V and J ends were trimmed by 2 bases and 1 base, with 3 bases remaining between them. There are 13 residues in the CDR3. Written as DNA, the CDR3 is TGTGCCAGCAGTTTACAAAGCAATCAGCCCCAGCATTTT. Its translation: CASSLQSNQPQHF.

This chain links TRBV7-9 with TRBJ2-3; 15 bases match TRBD2. CDR1 and CDR2 from the germline V gene are SEHNR and FQNEAQ (reference sequence). V shed 4 bases, J shed 4 bases, and the junction held 3 bases outside the gene matches. CDR3 length: 16 amino acids. The CDR3 loop reads CASSSGLAGGADTQYF. In DNA, the CDR3 is TGTGCCAGCAGCTCCGGACTAGCGGGAGGGGCAGATACGCAGTATTTT.

A single count supports this clone. V gene TRBV24-1 combines with J gene TRBJ2-3; the match to TRBD2 covers 9 bases. V dropped 3 bases and J dropped 4; count of bases not matched to a gene: 10. CDR1 is KGHDR, CDR2 SFDVKD, per germline. This CDR3 is built from 17 residues. The CDR3 sequence is CATSDTFSGSPADTQYF. The CDR3 DNA reads as TGTGCCACCAGTGATACCTTTAGCGGGAGTCCCGCAGATACGCAGTATTTT.

The chain combines TRBV5-1 with TRBJ2-7; D unclear. Germline CDR1 reads SGHRS; CDR2 reads YFSETQ. Trimming shortened V by 1 base and J by 0 bases, and 8 bases separated the two germline ends. The CDR3 is 14 residues long. The CDR3 spells CASSLNGNSYEQYF. The DNA of the CDR3 is TGCGCCAGCAGCTTGAACGGAAACTCCTACGAGCAGTACTTC.

This chain connects TRBV9 to TRBJ2-1; D possibly corresponds to TRBD1 (6 bases). Germline V CDR1 and CDR2: SGDLS, YYNGEE. The CDR3 length is 15 residues. Trimming stripped 0 bases from V and 4 bases from J, with 11 bases between. Here the CDR3 reads CASSVEGDQYNEQFF. The CDR3 coding sequence is TGTGCCAGCAGCGTAGAGGGGGACCAGTACAATGAGCAGTTCTTC.

The chain couples TRBV6-2 or TRBV6-3 to TRBJ2-3, with TRBD2 matching over 12 bases. From germline, CDR1 is MNHEY and CDR2 SVGEGT. This CDR3 is 16 amino acids long. The V and J ends lost 6 bases and 2 bases, in that order; junction bases with no gene match: 6. The CDR3 nucleotides are TGTGCCAGCAGACCTGGGACTAGCGGGCACACAGATACGCAGTATTTT. Residues: CASRPGTSGHTDTQYF.

The chain is built from TRBV19 and TRBJ1-4; the D gene is possibly TRBD1 (5 bases). V shed 1 base and J shed 2 bases, with 8 bases lying between them. The CDR3 has 15 residues. CDR1 and CDR2 (germline): LNHDA, SQIVND (reference sequence). CDR3 DNA: TGTGCCAGTAGTATAGGGGGCTGGACTAATGAAAAACTGTTTTTT. Translation: CASSIGGWTNEKLFF.

The gene calls are TRBV5-6 and TRBJ1-1; D possibly corresponds to TRBD1 (5 bases). CDR3 length: 14 amino acids. Trimming took off 0 bases at V and 5 bases at J, with 11 bases between the two ends. CDR1 SGHDT and CDR2 YYEEEE come from the germline V gene. CDR3 protein: CASSLAGGETEAFF. For the CDR3, the DNA is TGTGCCAGCAGCTTGGCCGGGGGTGAGACTGAAGCTTTCTTT.

The chain joins TRBV27 to TRBJ2-5, with D perhaps given as TRBD1 or TRBD2 (7 bases each). Per germline, CDR1 MNHEY and CDR2 SMNVEV (reference sequence). The CDR3 loop spans 18 amino acids. V lost 10 bases and J lost 0, with 27 bases in between. Here the CDR3 DNA reads TGTGCCACCCAACTAAGGGGGCTTGGGAGGGAGGACCAAGAGACCCAGTACTTC. Translated: CATQLRGLGREDQETQYF.

V usage is TRBV7-2 and J usage is TRBJ2-7; D possibly corresponds to TRBD1 (6 bases). CDR3 length: 15 amino acids. Germline CDR1 reads SGHTA; CDR2 reads FQGNSA. The germline V and J ends were trimmed by 6 bases and 0 bases, with 15 bases remaining between them. Here the CDR3 DNA reads TGTGCCAGCAGTATGGAAACAGGGAGCTCCTACGAGCAGTACTTC. Translating it yields CASSMETGSSYEQYF.

The chain carries TRBV29-1 and TRBJ2-1; 8 bases are shared with TRBD1. With 3 bases clipped from V and 6 bases from J, the junction kept 10 bases outside the gene matches. The germline gives CDR1 SQVTM, CDR2 ANQGSEA. CDR3 size: 15 residues. The chain's CDR3 is CSVEGAGGMSNEQFF. The CDR3 nucleotides read TGCAGCGTTGAGGGGGCAGGGGGCATGAGCAATGAGCAGTTCTTC.

The V and J genes are TRBV11-3 and TRBJ1-4; D is uncertain. Germline CDR1 is SGHNT and CDR2 is YENEEA. The V end lost 1 base, the J end lost 6 bases, and 6 bases lay between the germline ends. CDR3 length: 13 residues. Here the CDR3 DNA reads TGTGCCAGCAGCTTAGCGGGAGATGAAAAACTGTTTTTT. The encoded protein is CASSLAGDEKLFF. Together with reference TRBV11-3 and TRBJ1-4, the CDR3 gives the full variable domain: EAGVVQSPRYKIIEKKQPVAFWCNPISGHNTLYWYLQNLGQGPELLIRYENEEAVDDSQLPKDRFSAERLKGVDSTLKIQPAELGDSAVYLCASSLAGDEKLFFGSGTQLSVL.

The genes are TRBV28 and TRBJ1-5; no clear D. Germline assignment: CDR1 MDHEN and CDR2 SYDVKM. This CDR3 comprises 15 residues. Trimming removed 5 bases at V and 0 bases at J, with 11 bases between. CDR3 nucleotide sequence: TGTGCCAGCAGTCGACTAAGGGATAGCAATCAGCCCCAGCATTTT. Amino acid sequence: CASSRLRDSNQPQHF.

The chain combines TRBV5-1 with TRBJ1-2; possibly TRBD1 for D (6 bases). CDR1 and CDR2 from the germline V gene are SGHRS and YFSETQ. The CDR3 is made up of 14 amino acids. Trimming removed 8 bases from V and 3 bases from J, with 17 bases in between. CDR3 coding DNA: TGCGCCAGTTCGTTGGGGGCGGACCACTATGGCTACACCTTC. It codes for CASSLGADHYGYTF.

The CDR3 here is CAISVGLGNTIYF. The CDR3 DNA reads as TGTGCCATCAGTGTCGGCCTCGGTAACACCATATATTTT. V gene TRBV10-3 combines with J gene TRBJ1-3; D not certain. V was pared by 4 bases and J by 7 bases, with 11 bases between. The germline V gene has CDR1 ENHRY and CDR2 SYGVKD. This CDR3 has 13 residues.

The gene calls are TRBV28 and TRBJ2-1; no definite D call. CDR3 length: 14 amino acids. Germline V CDR1 and CDR2: MDHEN, SYDVKM. Trimming took 3 bases from V and 10 from J, leaving 16 bases between them. Written as DNA, the CDR3 is TGTGCCAGCAGTTTGGACGGTGCGAGTTTGGAGCAGTTCTTC. It encodes CASSLDGASLEQFF. Filled out from reference TRBV28 and TRBJ2-1, the complete variable domain reads DVKVTQSSRYLVKRTGEKVFLECVQDMDHENMFWYRQDPGLGLRLIYFSYDVKMKEKGDIPEGYSVSREKKERFSLILESASTNQTSMYLCASSLDGASLEQFFGPGTRLTVL.

The chain uses TRBV7-9 and TRBJ2-2; 13 positions match TRBD2. Germline lookup yields CDR1 SEHNR and CDR2 FQNEAQ (reference sequence). With 8 bases clipped from V and 1 base from J, the junction kept 1 base outside the gene matches. The CDR3 runs to 15 residues. In DNA form, the CDR3 reads TGTGCCAGCCGACTAGCGGGAGGGAACACCGGGGAGCTGTTTTTT. Translation: CASRLAGGNTGELFF.

The chain couples TRBV12-3 or TRBV12-4 to TRBJ2-5, with D hard to call. The CDR3 length is 12 residues. Trimming left V 2 bases short and J 5 bases short, with 6 bases between. CDR3 nucleotide sequence: TGTGCCAGCAGTTTACTCGAGGAGACCCAGTACTTC. It yields the protein CASSLLEETQYF.

The V gene is TRBV28, the J gene TRBJ1-2, with 12 bases aligning to TRBD1. V lost 3 bases, J lost 4 bases, and 9 bases stayed unmatched. This CDR3 region has 17 residues. Germline-derived CDR1 and CDR2 are MDHEN and SYDVKM. The CDR3 DNA sequence: TGTGCCAGCAGTTTGGCCGGGACAGGGGGCCACCTCTATGGCTACACCTTC. Amino acids: CASSLAGTGGHLYGYTF.